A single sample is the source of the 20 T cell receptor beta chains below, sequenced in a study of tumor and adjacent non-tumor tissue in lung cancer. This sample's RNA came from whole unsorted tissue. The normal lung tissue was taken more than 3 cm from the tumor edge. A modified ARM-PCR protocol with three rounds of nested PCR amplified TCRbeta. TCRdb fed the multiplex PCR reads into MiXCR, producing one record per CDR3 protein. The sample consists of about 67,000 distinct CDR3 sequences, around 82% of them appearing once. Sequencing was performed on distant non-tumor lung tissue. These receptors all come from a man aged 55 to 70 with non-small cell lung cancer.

CDR3 DNA: TGTGCCAGCAGCTTAGACGACAGAGGTTCCCAGCCCCAGCATTTT. Amino acids: CASSLDDRGSQPQHF. J is TRBJ1-5 and V is TRBV11-2; maybe TRBD1 (5 bases). This CDR3 region has 15 residues. Germline loops: CDR1 SGHAT, CDR2 FQNNGV. V shed 0 bases and J shed 7 bases, with 13 bases lying between them.

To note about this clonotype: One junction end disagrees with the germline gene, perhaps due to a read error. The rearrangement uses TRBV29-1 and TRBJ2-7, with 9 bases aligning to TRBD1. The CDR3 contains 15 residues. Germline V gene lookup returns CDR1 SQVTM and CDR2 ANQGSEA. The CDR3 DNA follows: TGCAGCGTAATAAGGGGGGGACAGGGTTCCCACGAACAGTACTTC. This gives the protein CSVIRGGQGSHEQYF.

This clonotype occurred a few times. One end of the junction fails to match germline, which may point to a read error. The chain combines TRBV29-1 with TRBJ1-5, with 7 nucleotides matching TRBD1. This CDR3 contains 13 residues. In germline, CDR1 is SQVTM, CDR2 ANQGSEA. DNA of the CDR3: TGTAGCATGGGACAGAGGGGCAATCAGCCCCAGCATTTT. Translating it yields CSMGQRGNQPQHF.

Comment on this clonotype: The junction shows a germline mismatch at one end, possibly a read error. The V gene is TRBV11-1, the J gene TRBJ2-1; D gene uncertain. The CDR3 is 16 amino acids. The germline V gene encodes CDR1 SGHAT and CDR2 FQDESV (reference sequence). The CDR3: CASSLVPVNSHNEQSF. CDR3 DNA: TGTGCCAGCAGCTTAGTTCCAGTGAACTCCCACAATGAGCAGTCCTTC.

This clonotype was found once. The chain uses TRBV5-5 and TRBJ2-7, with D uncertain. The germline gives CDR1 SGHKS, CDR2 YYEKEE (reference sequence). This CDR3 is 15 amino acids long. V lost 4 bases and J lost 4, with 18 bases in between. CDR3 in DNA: TGTGCCAGCAGCCCCGGCCTGGGGATGTGGTACGAGCAGTACTTC. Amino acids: CASSPGLGMWYEQYF.

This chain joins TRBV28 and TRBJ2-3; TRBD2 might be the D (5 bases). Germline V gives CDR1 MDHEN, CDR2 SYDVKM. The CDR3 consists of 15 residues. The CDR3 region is CATVLVAPNGDTQYF. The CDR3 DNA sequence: TGTGCTACCGTACTAGTGGCCCCCAACGGGGATACGCAGTATTTT.

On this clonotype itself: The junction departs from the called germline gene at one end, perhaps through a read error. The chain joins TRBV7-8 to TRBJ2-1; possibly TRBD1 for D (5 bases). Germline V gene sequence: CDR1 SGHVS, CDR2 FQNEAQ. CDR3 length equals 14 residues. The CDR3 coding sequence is TGTGCCGGCAGCCCGCTTAATCGCAGGGATGAGCAGTTCTTC. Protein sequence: CAGSPLNRRDEQFF. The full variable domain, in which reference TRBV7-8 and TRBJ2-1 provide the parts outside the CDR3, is GAGVSQSPRYKVAKRGQDVALRCDPISGHVSLFWYQQALGQGPEFLTYFQNEAQLDKSGLPSDRFFAERPEGSVSTLKIQRTQQEDSAVYLCAGSPLNRRDEQFFGPGTRLTVL.

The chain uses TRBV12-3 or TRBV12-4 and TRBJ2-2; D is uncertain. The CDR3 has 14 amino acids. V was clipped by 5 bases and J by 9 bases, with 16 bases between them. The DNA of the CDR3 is TGTGCCAGCAGTCTTGCAGGTGAGGCCTGGGAGCTGTTTTTT. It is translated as CASSLAGEAWELFF.

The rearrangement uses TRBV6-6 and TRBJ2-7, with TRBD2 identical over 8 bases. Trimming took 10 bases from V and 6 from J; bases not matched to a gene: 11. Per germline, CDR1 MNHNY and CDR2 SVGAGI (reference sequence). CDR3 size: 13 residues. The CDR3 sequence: CAILESGSTEQYV. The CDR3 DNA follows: TGTGCCATCCTAGAGAGCGGGAGCACCGAGCAGTACGTC.

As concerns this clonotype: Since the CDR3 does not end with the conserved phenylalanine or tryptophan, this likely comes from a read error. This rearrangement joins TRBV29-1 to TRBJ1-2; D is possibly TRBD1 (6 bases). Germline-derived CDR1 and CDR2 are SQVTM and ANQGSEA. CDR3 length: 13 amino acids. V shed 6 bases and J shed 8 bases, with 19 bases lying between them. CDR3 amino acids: CSVLPQQGRGYTY. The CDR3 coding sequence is TGCAGCGTCTTACCCCAACAGGGTCGCGGCTACACCTAC.

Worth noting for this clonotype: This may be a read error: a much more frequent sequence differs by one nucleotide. The CDR3, as DNA: TGTGCCAGCAGTGCGGGACTAGCGGGGGTTGGAAGAGATACGCAGTATTTT. Amino acids: CASSAGLAGVGRDTQYF. The rearrangement links TRBV2 to TRBJ2-3, with 14 nucleotides matching TRBD2. The CDR3 consists of 17 residues. The ends lost 4 bases at V and 5 bases at J; junction bases unmatched: 8. The germline V gene has CDR1 SNHLY and CDR2 FYNNEI.

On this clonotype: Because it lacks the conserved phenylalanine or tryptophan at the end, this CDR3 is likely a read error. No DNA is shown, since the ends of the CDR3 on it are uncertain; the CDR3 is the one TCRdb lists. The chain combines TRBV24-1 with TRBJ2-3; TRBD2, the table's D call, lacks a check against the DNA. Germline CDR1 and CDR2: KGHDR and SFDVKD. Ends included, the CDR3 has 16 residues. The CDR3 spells CATSEYPGLETDTQCL.

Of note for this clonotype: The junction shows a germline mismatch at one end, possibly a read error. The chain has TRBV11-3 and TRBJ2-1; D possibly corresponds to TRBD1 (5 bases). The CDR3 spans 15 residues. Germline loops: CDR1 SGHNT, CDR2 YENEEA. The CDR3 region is CANSLHRSSYNEQFF. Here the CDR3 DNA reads TGTGCCAACAGCTTACACAGGAGCTCCTACAATGAGCAGTTCTTC.

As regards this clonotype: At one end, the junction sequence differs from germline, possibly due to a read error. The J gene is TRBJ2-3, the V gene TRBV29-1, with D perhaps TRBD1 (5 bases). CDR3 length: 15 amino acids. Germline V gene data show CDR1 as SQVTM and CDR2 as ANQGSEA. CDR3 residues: CSVDPRAWGADRQYF. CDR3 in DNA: TGCAGCGTTGACCCCAGGGCATGGGGCGCAGATAGGCAGTATTTT.

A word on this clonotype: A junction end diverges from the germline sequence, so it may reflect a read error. CDR3 region: CAGSLVSDLSNQSQHF. The CDR3 nucleotides are TGTGCCGGCAGCTTAGTTTCGGACCTTAGCAACCAGTCCCAGCATTTT. This chain links TRBV7-8 with TRBJ1-5; D is unresolved. The CDR3 has 16 residues. Looked up from germline, CDR1 is SGHVS and CDR2 is FQNEAQ. Together with reference TRBV7-8 and TRBJ1-5, the CDR3 gives the full variable domain: GAGVSQSPRYKVAKRGQDVALRCDPISGHVSLFWYQQALGQGPEFLTYFQNEAQLDKSGLPSDRFFAERPEGSVSTLKIQRTQQEDSAVYLCAGSLVSDLSNQSQHFGDGTRLSIL.

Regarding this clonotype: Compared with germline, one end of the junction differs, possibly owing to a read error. The CDR3 region is CASTFLGRSYKQYF. DNA for the CDR3: TGTGCCAGCACTTTTCTTGGGAGGTCCTACAAGCAGTACTTC. V is TRBV12-3 or TRBV12-4 and J is TRBJ2-7, with a tentative D call TRBD2 (6 bases). The CDR3 has 14 residues.

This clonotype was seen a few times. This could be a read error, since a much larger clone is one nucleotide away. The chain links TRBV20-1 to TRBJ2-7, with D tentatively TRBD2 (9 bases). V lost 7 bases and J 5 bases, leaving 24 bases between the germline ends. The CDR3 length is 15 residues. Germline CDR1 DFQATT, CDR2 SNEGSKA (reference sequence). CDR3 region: CSVINRGVAGDEQYF. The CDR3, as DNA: TGCAGTGTTATTAACAGGGGGGTAGCGGGAGACGAGCAGTACTTC.

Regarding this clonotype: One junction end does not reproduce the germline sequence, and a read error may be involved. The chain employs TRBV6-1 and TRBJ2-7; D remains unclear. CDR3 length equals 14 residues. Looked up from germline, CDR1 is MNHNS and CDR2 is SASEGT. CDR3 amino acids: CASSEALRSYEHYF. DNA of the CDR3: TGTGCCAGCAGTGAAGCGCTGAGGAGTTACGAGCACTACTTC.

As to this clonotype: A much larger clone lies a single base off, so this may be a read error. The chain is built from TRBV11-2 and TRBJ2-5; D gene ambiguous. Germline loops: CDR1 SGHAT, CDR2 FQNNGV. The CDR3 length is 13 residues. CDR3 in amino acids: CANSPGFGETQYF. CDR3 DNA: TGTGCCAACAGCCCCGGGTTTGGAGAGACCCAGTACTTC.

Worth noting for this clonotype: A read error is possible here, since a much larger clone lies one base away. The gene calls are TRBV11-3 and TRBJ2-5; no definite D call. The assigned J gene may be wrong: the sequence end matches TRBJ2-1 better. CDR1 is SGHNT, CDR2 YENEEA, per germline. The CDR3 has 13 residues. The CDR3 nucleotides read TGTGCCAGCAGCTTAGGCACTTACAATGAGCAGTTCTTC. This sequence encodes CASSLGTYNEQFF.